These 21 T cell receptor beta chains originate from one sample sequenced in a study of T cells in localized non-small cell lung cancer. Here immunoSEQ multiplex PCR was the method, and the copy in TCRdb shows in-frame clones only, minus some. The sample holds about 78,000 clones, 84% seen once. Specimen: peripheral blood, collected before any cancer treatment. These TCRs come from a man aged 35-75 years with stage I lung adenocarcinoma.

This chain connects TRBV18 to TRBJ2-3; D remains ambiguous. Per germline, CDR1 KGHSH and CDR2 LQKENI. This CDR3 comprises 17 residues. Trimming stripped 0 bases from V and 0 bases from J, with 13 bases between. CDR3 nucleotide sequence: TGTGCCAGCTCACCACCGAGCCGTCTATCTAGCACAGATACGCAGTATTTT. This encodes CASSPPSRLSSTDTQYF.

The rearrangement uses TRBV19 and TRBJ1-4; the D is unclear. The CDR3 spans 14 residues. Germline V gene sequence: CDR1 LNHDA, CDR2 SQIVND (reference sequence). The ends were cut back, 6 bases at V and 0 bases at J, with 8 bases in the middle. The chain's CDR3 is CASSPTATNEKLFF. CDR3 DNA: TGTGCCAGTAGCCCGACCGCAACTAATGAAAAACTGTTTTTT.

V and J are TRBV7-2 and TRBJ1-2; D uncertain. Germline-derived CDR1 and CDR2 are SGHTA and FQGNSA. This CDR3 contains 13 residues. V was cut by 0 bases and J by 7 bases, with 9 bases left in between. CDR3: CASSLAGVSGYTF. The CDR3 DNA sequence: TGTGCCAGCAGCTTAGCAGGAGTGTCTGGCTACACCTTC.

The chain couples TRBV9 to TRBJ1-1; D not certain. The CDR3 is 14 amino acids. Germline CDR1 SGDLS, CDR2 YYNGEE. Trimming pared 0 bases from V and 0 bases from J, leaving 6 bases between. For the CDR3, the DNA is TGTGCCAGCAGCGTAGCAGTTGTGAACACTGAAGCTTTCTTT. Protein sequence: CASSVAVVNTEAFF. The full variable domain, with the rest looked up from reference TRBV9 and TRBJ1-1, is DSGVTQTPKHLITATGQRVTLRCSPRSGDLSVYWYQQSLDQGLQFLIQYYNGEERAKGNILERFSAQQFPDLHSELNLSSLELGDSALYFCASSVAVVNTEAFFGQGTRLTVV.

For the CDR3, the DNA is TGTGCCAGCAGTTTACGGGCAGGGAAGGACGAGCAGTACTTC. Translated, it gives CASSLRAGKDEQYF. J is TRBJ2-7 and V is TRBV28; tentative D call: TRBD1 (5 bases). The CDR3 runs 14 residues. Germline lookup yields CDR1 MDHEN and CDR2 SYDVKM. With 2 bases removed from V and 5 bases from J, the gap between germline ends came to 13 bases.

This clone has a single count. The sample contains more than one DNA sequence encoding this CDR3. This chain links TRBV13 with TRBJ2-7; 12 nucleotides agree with TRBD2. Germline loops: CDR1 PRHDT, CDR2 FYEKMQ (reference sequence). After removal of 5 bases from V and 6 bases from J, the junction contained 5 bases not matched to a gene. The CDR3 runs to 14 residues. In DNA form, the CDR3 reads TGTGCCAGCAGCCCGACTAGCGGGAGTTCCGAGCAGTACTTC. Protein sequence: CASSPTSGSSEQYF.

The V and J genes are TRBV9 and TRBJ1-3, with a tentative D call TRBD1 (6 bases). V lost 5 bases to trimming and J lost 0 bases, with 12 bases between them. This CDR3 is built from 15 residues. CDR1 is SGDLS and CDR2 is YYNGEE in the germline V gene. The CDR3 sequence: CASRKGQNSGNTIYF. The CDR3 DNA reads as TGTGCCAGCAGGAAGGGACAAAACTCTGGAAACACCATATATTTT.

The V and J genes are TRBV18 and TRBJ1-1; 8 bases are shared with TRBD1. Losses at the gene ends were 4 bases for V and 11 bases for J; bases not matched to a gene: 9. Germline CDR1 and CDR2: KGHSH and LQKENI. The CDR3 has 13 amino acids. The CDR3 DNA follows: TGTGCCAGCTCACTACAAGCACAGGGGGAGGCTTTCTTT. This gives the protein CASSLQAQGEAFF.

The V gene is TRBV6-5, the J gene TRBJ1-1; D is unresolved. V lost 4 bases, J lost 4 bases, and 19 bases lay in between. CDR1 is MNHEY, CDR2 SVGAGI, per germline. There are 16 residues in the CDR3. The CDR3 here is CASSLGRGKGSTEAFF. The CDR3 DNA sequence: TGTGCCAGCAGTTTAGGACGAGGAAAGGGTAGCACTGAAGCTTTCTTT.

The chain links TRBV12-5 to TRBJ2-2, with TRBD2 matching 7 bases. Trimming took 0 bases from V and 5 from J; bases not matched to a gene: 9. The germline V gene has CDR1 LGHNT and CDR2 FRNRAP. The CDR3 extends over 17 amino acids. CDR3 amino acids: CASGLVLGGRGTGELFF. The DNA for the CDR3 is TGTGCTAGTGGTTTGGTATTGGGCGGGAGAGGGACCGGGGAGCTGTTTTTT.

This rearrangement joins TRBV5-4 to TRBJ2-5; 9 bases fit TRBD1. V dropped 4 bases and J dropped 4; count of bases not matched to a gene: 5. Per the germline V gene, CDR1 is SGHNT and CDR2 is YYREEE (reference sequence). The CDR3 is 14 residues long. CDR3 in amino acids: CASSQQGASETQYF. CDR3 nucleotide sequence: TGTGCCAGCAGCCAACAGGGGGCTTCAGAGACCCAGTACTTC.

This rearrangement joins TRBV29-1 to TRBJ1-2; perhaps TRBD1 as D (6 bases). The germline CDR1 and CDR2 sequences are SQVTM and ANQGSEA. The V end was cut by 6 bases, the J end by 8 bases, with 16 bases between. This CDR3 contains 12 residues. CDR3 DNA: TGCAGCGTCGGATTCCAGGGGTACGGCTACACCTTC. This codes for CSVGFQGYGYTF.

The chain is built from TRBV2 and TRBJ2-1; D gene uncertain. The V gene lost 5 bases and the J gene lost 7 bases, with 12 bases spanning the gap. The germline gives CDR1 SNHLY, CDR2 FYNNEI. CDR3 length equals 13 residues. This CDR3 is CASSPGRVNEQFF. In DNA form, the CDR3 reads TGTGCCAGCAGTCCTGGACGCGTAAATGAGCAGTTCTTC. Filled out from reference TRBV2 and TRBJ2-1, the complete variable domain reads EPEVTQTPSHQVTQMGQEVILRCVPISNHLYFYWYRQILGQKVEFLVSFYNNEISEKSEIFDDQFSVERPDGSNFTLKIRSTKLEDSAMYFCASSPGRVNEQFFGPGTRLTVL.

This clone turned up a few times. The chain has TRBV7-2 and TRBJ1-1; TRBD1 is a possible D gene (6 bases). The CDR3 length is 19 residues. V shed 5 bases and J shed 1 base, with 26 bases lying between them. Germline V gives CDR1 SGHTA, CDR2 FQGNSA. The CDR3 here is CASSTFPRGPSGRNTEAFF. The DNA of the CDR3 is TGTGCCAGCAGCACGTTCCCCCGGGGGCCCTCTGGTAGGAACACTGAAGCTTTCTTT.

This chain links TRBV18 with TRBJ2-7, with D uncertain. The V end was cut by 3 bases, the J end by 7 bases, with 10 bases between. Germline loops: CDR1 KGHSH, CDR2 LQKENI. The CDR3 covers 12 residues. The CDR3 is CASSPNSLEQYF. Written as DNA, the CDR3 is TGTGCCAGCTCACCGAACTCCTTAGAGCAGTACTTC.

This chain links TRBV6-6 with TRBJ2-7; 8 bases line up with TRBD1. This CDR3 has 16 amino acids. Germline trimming cut 6 bases from V and 0 bases from J; bases unmatched to any gene: 10. CDR1 and CDR2 (germline): MNHNY, SVGAGI (reference sequence). Here the CDR3 reads CASSPAGQASSYEQYF. The CDR3, as DNA: TGTGCCAGCAGCCCCGCGGGACAGGCCAGCTCCTACGAGCAGTACTTC.

The chain joins TRBV4-3 to TRBJ2-1; D gene ambiguous. Germline values: CDR1 LGHNA, CDR2 YSLEER. This CDR3 contains 15 residues. V was pared by 1 base and J by 6 bases, with 13 bases between. The CDR3 DNA follows: TGCGCCAGCAGCCAAGGGCGAGATTTATTCAATGAGCAGTTCTTC. This translates into CASSQGRDLFNEQFF.

V gene TRBV9 combines with J gene TRBJ2-1; TRBD1 is a possible D gene (5 bases). CDR3 length: 13 residues. V dropped 0 bases and J dropped 7 bases, with 8 bases sitting between them. The germline V gene has CDR1 SGDLS and CDR2 YYNGEE. CDR3 in amino acids: CASSVGRENEQFF. CDR3 sequence (DNA): TGTGCCAGCAGCGTAGGCAGGGAAAATGAGCAGTTCTTC.

V and J are TRBV9 and TRBJ2-5; D unresolved. The ends were cut back, 0 bases at V and 2 bases at J, with 5 bases in the middle. The germline V gene encodes CDR1 SGDLS and CDR2 YYNGEE. The CDR3 runs 13 residues. The CDR3 nucleotides are TGTGCCAGCAGCGTAGTCAGTCAAGAGACCCAGTACTTC. It codes for CASSVVSQETQYF.

The chain couples TRBV5-6 to TRBJ1-3; unclear D gene. Germline V lookup: CDR1 SGHDT, CDR2 YYEEEE. The CDR3 length is 14 residues. V gave up 4 bases and J gave up 5 bases, with 13 bases separating them. Here the CDR3 DNA reads TGTGCCAGCAGCCCTATCACCGGTCGAAACACCATATATTTT. Protein: CASSPITGRNTIYF.

The rearrangement uses TRBV28 and TRBJ1-2; D might be TRBD1 (6 bases). Trimming left V 2 bases short and J 5 bases short, with 12 bases between. Per germline, CDR1 MDHEN and CDR2 SYDVKM. This CDR3 contains 14 residues. CDR3 region: CASSLTGGLYGYTF. CDR3 nucleotides: TGTGCCAGCAGTTTAACGGGGGGCCTATATGGCTACACCTTC.